The 20 T cell receptor beta chains below all came from one sample that was sequenced in a study of shared clonotypes between healthy human individuals. Naive-designated CD8 cells lacked CD45RO, were positively enriched for CCR7, and omitted terminally differentiated effector memory CD45RA+ cells. The method was immunoSEQ multiplex PCR; TCRdb's version includes in-frame clones alone and lacks a portion of them. Among about 2.1 million clones listed, just under 95% were seen once. The sample taken for sequencing was naive CD8+ T cells from PBMCs. The receptors derive from a man younger than 30 in good health. Some clones in this sample may be carry-over from other donors' samples.

The DNA for the CDR3 is TGTGCCAGCAGTCAGACGGCGAACACCGGGGAGCTGTTTTTT. Protein sequence: CASSQTANTGELFF. The V gene is TRBV28, the J gene TRBJ2-2, with D uncertain. V lost 5 bases, J lost 0 bases, and 7 bases lay in between. The CDR3 extends over 14 amino acids. CDR1 and CDR2 from the germline V gene are MDHEN and SYDVKM.

The genes are TRBV21-1 and TRBJ1-1. TRBV21-1 is a listed pseudogene. The CDR3 has 15 amino acids. The CDR3 region has the DNA TGTGCCAGCAGCATACGGACCGGGATGAACACTGAAGCTTTCTTT. It codes for CASSIRTGMNTEAFF.

V is TRBV9 and J is TRBJ2-2; 11 bases map to TRBD2. Germline CDR1 reads SGDLS; CDR2 reads YYNGEE. The CDR3 runs to 16 residues. V shed 3 bases, J shed 2 bases, and the junction held 3 bases outside the gene matches. CDR3 in DNA: TGTGCCAGCAGCGCTAGCGGGAGGTCAAACACCGGGGAGCTGTTTTTT. Translated: CASSASGRSNTGELFF.

The chain has TRBV9 and TRBJ2-3; D perhaps matches TRBD2 (5 bases). The germline V gene encodes CDR1 SGDLS and CDR2 YYNGEE. CDR3 length: 15 residues. The V end was cut by 3 bases, the J end by 2 bases, with 13 bases between. CDR3 region: CASSEGRGFTDTQYF. The CDR3 DNA reads TGTGCCAGCAGCGAAGGACGGGGATTCACAGATACGCAGTATTTT.

The V call is TRBV5-6, the J call TRBJ2-6, with D hard to call. Trimming took 0 bases from V and 4 from J, leaving 8 bases between them. Germline lookup yields CDR1 SGHDT and CDR2 YYEEEE. CDR3 size: 15 residues. The CDR3 here is CASSLVAWGANVLTF. As DNA, the CDR3 is TGTGCCAGCAGCTTGGTTGCCTGGGGGGCCAACGTCCTGACTTTC.

V is TRBV28 and J is TRBJ2-2, with 7 bases aligning to TRBD1. J lost 6 bases, V lost 2 bases, and 6 bases had no gene match. CDR3 length: 15 residues. CDR1 and CDR2 (germline): MDHEN, SYDVKM. The CDR3 loop is CASSLGTVFPGELFF. In DNA, the CDR3 is TGTGCCAGCAGTTTAGGGACAGTTTTTCCCGGGGAGCTGTTTTTT. Full variable domain (remainder filled in from reference TRBV28 and TRBJ2-2): DVKVTQSSRYLVKRTGEKVFLECVQDMDHENMFWYRQDPGLGLRLIYFSYDVKMKEKGDIPEGYSVSREKKERFSLILESASTNQTSMYLCASSLGTVFPGELFFGEGSRLTVL.

The chain couples TRBV9 to TRBJ2-6; D ambiguous. Germline assignment: CDR1 SGDLS and CDR2 YYNGEE. This CDR3 is built from 16 residues. Trimming took 0 bases from V and 4 from J, leaving 11 bases between them. DNA for the CDR3: TGTGCCAGCAGCGTAGCAACGGATTCCGGGGCCAACGTCCTGACTTTC. Protein: CASSVATDSGANVLTF. The whole variable domain, filled in from reference TRBV9 and TRBJ2-6, reads DSGVTQTPKHLITATGQRVTLRCSPRSGDLSVYWYQQSLDQGLQFLIQYYNGEERAKGNILERFSAQQFPDLHSELNLSSLELGDSALYFCASSVATDSGANVLTFGAGSRLTVL.

The rearrangement uses TRBV27 and TRBJ1-2; TRBD1 matches at 7 bases. J lost 5 bases, V lost 5 bases, and 14 bases had no gene match. Per germline, CDR1 MNHEY and CDR2 SMNVEV (reference sequence). The CDR3 covers 16 residues. CDR3 bases: TGTGCCAGCAGTCCGACAAGCCTCCGGGACAGATATGGCTACACCTTC. It codes for CASSPTSLRDRYGYTF.

The V gene is TRBV19, the J gene TRBJ1-5; D unclear. The CDR3 totals 15 residues. Trimming cost V 1 base and J 7 bases, with 14 bases left between them. Germline CDR1 reads LNHDA; CDR2 reads SQIVND (reference sequence). The CDR3 loop is CASSIVGPLGQPQHF. In DNA, the CDR3 is TGTGCCAGTAGTATAGTGGGCCCTTTAGGGCAGCCCCAGCATTTT.

The chain links TRBV9 to TRBJ2-2; 8 bases align to TRBD1. The V and J ends lost 4 bases and 5 bases, in that order; junction bases with no gene match: 10. Per germline, CDR1 SGDLS and CDR2 YYNGEE. This CDR3 contains 16 residues. The chain's CDR3 is CASSPPTGVRTGELFF. CDR3 in DNA: TGTGCCAGCAGCCCCCCGACAGGGGTTCGGACCGGGGAGCTGTTTTTT.

This rearrangement joins TRBV19 to TRBJ2-7; D uncertain. The CDR3 is made up of 15 amino acids. The V gene lost 4 bases and the J gene lost 7 bases, with 20 bases spanning the gap. Germline V lookup: CDR1 LNHDA, CDR2 SQIVND (reference sequence). The CDR3 is CASSTTPGGLVEQYF. Here the CDR3 DNA reads TGTGCCAGTAGTACTACCCCCGGTGGCCTTGTAGAGCAGTACTTC.

The CDR3: CASSLVTGGGNIQYF. The DNA of the CDR3 is TGTGCCAGCAGCTTAGTAACGGGGGGCGGTAACATTCAGTACTTC. V usage is TRBV13 and J usage is TRBJ2-4; a possible D gene is TRBD2 (7 bases). Germline CDR1 and CDR2: PRHDT and FYEKMQ (reference sequence). The CDR3 loop spans 15 amino acids. Trimming shortened V by 1 base and J by 7 bases, and 14 bases separated the two germline ends.

The rearrangement joins TRBV10-3 to TRBJ2-1, with 11 bases fitting TRBD2. This CDR3 has 15 amino acids. The ends lost 5 bases at V and 3 bases at J; junction bases unmatched: 3. Germline V lookup: CDR1 ENHRY, CDR2 SYGVKD. Written as DNA, the CDR3 is TGTGCCATCAGTTCAACTAGCGGGAGCTACAATGAGCAGTTCTTC. It specifies CAISSTSGSYNEQFF.

V is TRBV27 and J is TRBJ2-3; TRBD2 matches at 8 bases. V gave up 7 bases and J gave up 0 bases; unmatched junction bases: 3. CDR3 length equals 14 residues. Germline CDR1 is MNHEY and CDR2 is SMNVEV (reference sequence). In nucleotides, the CDR3 is TGTGCCAGCACGGGACTAGAGAGCACAGATACGCAGTATTTT. This codes for CASTGLESTDTQYF.

A few counts support this clone. J is TRBJ1-1 and V is TRBV2; no definite D call. The CDR3 length is 16 residues. V lost 0 bases and J 0 bases, leaving 11 bases between the germline ends. CDR1 is SNHLY and CDR2 is FYNNEI in the germline V gene. The CDR3 region is CASSEAVSEMNTEAFF. The DNA of the CDR3 is TGTGCCAGCAGTGAAGCGGTTTCGGAAATGAACACTGAAGCTTTCTTT. Full variable domain (missing parts from reference TRBV2 and TRBJ1-1): EPEVTQTPSHQVTQMGQEVILRCVPISNHLYFYWYRQILGQKVEFLVSFYNNEISEKSEIFDDQFSVERPDGSNFTLKIRSTKLEDSAMYFCASSEAVSEMNTEAFFGQGTRLTVV.

J is TRBJ2-2 and V is TRBV5-4; 11 nucleotides align to TRBD2. V gave up 3 bases and J gave up 6 bases; unmatched junction bases: 4. The CDR3 length is 15 residues. CDR1 is SGHNT and CDR2 is YYREEE in the germline V gene (reference sequence). Here the CDR3 reads CASSWTGLAAGELFF. The CDR3 DNA sequence: TGTGCCAGCAGCTGGACGGGACTAGCGGCCGGGGAGCTGTTTTTT.

The rearrangement uses TRBV9 and TRBJ2-1; D may be TRBD1 (5 bases). V was pared by 0 bases and J by 8 bases, with 6 bases between. The CDR3 totals 12 residues. Germline lookup yields CDR1 SGDLS and CDR2 YYNGEE. The CDR3 is CASSVEGYEQFF. CDR3 nucleotide sequence: TGTGCCAGCAGCGTAGAGGGGTATGAGCAGTTCTTC.

The chain combines TRBV5-4 with TRBJ2-3; D is unclear. Trimming left V 4 bases short and J 2 bases short, with 11 bases between. There are 14 residues in the CDR3. Germline assignment: CDR1 SGHNT and CDR2 YYREEE (reference sequence). The CDR3 reads CASSPGPPTDTQYF. CDR3 nucleotide sequence: TGTGCCAGCAGCCCGGGCCCACCCACAGATACGCAGTATTTT.

The V and J genes are TRBV2 and TRBJ2-2; unclear D gene. CDR1 and CDR2 from the germline V gene are SNHLY and FYNNEI. The V end lost 6 bases, the J end lost 0 bases, and 8 bases lay between the germline ends. This CDR3 has 14 amino acids. CDR3 DNA: TGTGCCAGCAGGGACGGACCGAACACCGGGGAGCTGTTTTTT. Protein product: CASRDGPNTGELFF.

A single count supports this clone. The gene calls are TRBV28 and TRBJ1-5, with 8 nucleotides matching TRBD1. The CDR3 totals 17 residues. Germline V gives CDR1 MDHEN, CDR2 SYDVKM. The V segment lost 1 base and the J segment 2 bases; nucleotides outside the gene matches: 7. CDR3 sequence: CASSLLQGVGGNQPQHF. The CDR3, as DNA: TGTGCCAGCAGTTTATTACAGGGGGTGGGAGGCAATCAGCCCCAGCATTTT.